The rows below give T cell receptor beta chains drawn from one sample of a study of blood T cell repertoires in COVID-19. The protocol was immunoSEQ multiplex PCR, while the TCRdb copy is restricted to in-frame clones and leaves out a portion. The sample lists about 260,000 clones; about 87% were seen once. The sample consisted of peripheral blood. These receptors all stem from a human donor in a cohort sampled during active COVID-19. Each CDR3 is given with its conserved first and last residue. The D gene is left open where the match is weak. Size is omitted from some rows. Given values are once, few, many or a class for expanded clones.

abundance: few
j_gene: TRBJ2-1
d_gene: TRBD2
v_gene: TRBV5-4
CDR3aa: CASSLRLAGGNEQFF
CDR3nt: TGTGCCAGCAGCTTGAGGCTAGCGGGGGGGAATGAGCAGTTCTTC

abundance: -
j_gene: TRBJ2-2
d_gene: TRBD2
v_gene: TRBV3-1/TRBV3-2
CDR3aa: CASSQSLRGLAGDNGELFF
CDR3nt: TGTGCCAGCAGCCAATCCCTGCGTGGACTAGCGGGAGATAACGGGGAGCTGTTTTTT

abundance: -
j_gene: TRBJ1-6
d_gene: -
v_gene: TRBV9
CDR3aa: CASSVEAEGRSPLHF
CDR3nt: TGTGCCAGCAGCGTAGAGGCAGAGGGTCGGTCACCCCTCCACTTT

abundance: -
j_gene: TRBJ2-1
d_gene: -
v_gene: TRBV6-4
CDR3aa: CASSLSGEQFF
CDR3nt: TGTGCCAGCAGCCTCAGCGGTGAGCAGTTCTTC

abundance: -
j_gene: TRBJ2-7
d_gene: -
v_gene: TRBV4-3
CDR3aa: CASSQDTGGGYAYEQYF
CDR3nt: TGCGCCAGCAGCCAAGATACAGGGGGGGGTTACGCATACGAGCAGTACTTC

abundance: once
j_gene: TRBJ1-2
d_gene: -
v_gene: TRBV3-1/TRBV3-2
CDR3aa: CASSPFIFPNRRTYNYGYTF
CDR3nt: TGTGCCAGCAGCCCCTTCATTTTTCCTAATAGGAGAACTTATAACTATGGCTACACCTTC

abundance: -
j_gene: TRBJ2-1
d_gene: TRBD2
v_gene: TRBV27
CDR3aa: CASSRTSGSLNEQFF
CDR3nt: TGTGCCAGCAGTCGGACTAGCGGGAGCCTGAATGAGCAGTTCTTC

abundance: -
j_gene: TRBJ2-7
d_gene: -
v_gene: TRBV7-9
CDR3aa: CASSRLFTSYEQYF
CDR3nt: TGTGCCAGCAGTAGACTGTTTACGTCCTACGAGCAGTACTTC

abundance: -
j_gene: TRBJ1-1
d_gene: TRBD1
v_gene: TRBV5-1
CDR3aa: CASSLGPGQGATFF
CDR3nt: TGCGCCAGCAGCTTGGGACCGGGACAGGGGGCAACTTTCTTT

abundance: -
j_gene: TRBJ1-1
d_gene: -
v_gene: TRBV5-4
CDR3aa: CASSYGGRNTEAFF
CDR3nt: TGTGCCAGCAGCTACGGAGGACGGAACACTGAAGCTTTCTTT

abundance: -
j_gene: TRBJ1-6
d_gene: -
v_gene: TRBV3-1/TRBV3-2
CDR3aa: CASSQATANSPLHF
CDR3nt: TGTGCCAGCAGCCAAGCCACAGCAAATTCACCCCTCCACTTT

abundance: -
j_gene: TRBJ2-7
d_gene: TRBD1
v_gene: TRBV5-1
CDR3aa: CASSPLGQGVVRYEQYF
CDR3nt: TGCGCCAGCAGCCCACTGGGACAGGGTGTTGTACGATACGAGCAGTACTTC

abundance: -
j_gene: TRBJ2-1
d_gene: TRBD2
v_gene: TRBV7-4
CDR3aa: CASIKGLAYNEQFF
CDR3nt: TGTGCCAGCATCAAAGGACTAGCCTACAATGAGCAGTTCTTC

abundance: -
j_gene: TRBJ2-7
d_gene: -
v_gene: TRBV19
CDR3aa: CASSPWARNRQVEQYF
CDR3nt: TGTGCCAGTAGTCCCTGGGCCAGAAACCGACAGGTTGAGCAGTACTTC

abundance: -
j_gene: TRBJ2-2
d_gene: TRBD2
v_gene: TRBV6-1
CDR3aa: CASSESGRAAGELFF
CDR3nt: TGTGCCAGCAGTGAAAGCGGGAGGGCCGCCGGGGAGCTGTTTTTT

abundance: -
j_gene: TRBJ2-7
d_gene: TRBD1
v_gene: TRBV20-1
CDR3aa: CSASNPTGSYEQYF
CDR3nt: TGCAGTGCTAGTAACCCGACAGGGTCCTACGAGCAGTACTTC

abundance: -
j_gene: TRBJ1-1
d_gene: TRBD1
v_gene: TRBV13
CDR3aa: CASSPGTEATEAFF
CDR3nt: TGTGCCAGCAGCCCCGGGACAGAAGCTACTGAAGCTTTCTTT

abundance: -
j_gene: TRBJ2-1
d_gene: TRBD2
v_gene: TRBV29-1
CDR3aa: CSVEILTSGRNNEQFF
CDR3nt: TGCAGCGTTGAAATTTTGACTAGCGGGAGGAACAATGAGCAGTTCTTC

abundance: -
j_gene: TRBJ2-7
d_gene: -
v_gene: TRBV7-9
CDR3aa: CASSLVGDTGEQYF
CDR3nt: TGTGCCAGCAGCTTAGTCGGGGACACGGGCGAGCAGTACTTC

abundance: -
j_gene: TRBJ2-2
d_gene: TRBD2
v_gene: TRBV3-1/TRBV3-2
CDR3aa: CASSLSSFSGGYSGELFF
CDR3nt: TGTGCCAGCAGCCTCTCGTCTTTTAGCGGGGGGTACTCCGGGGAGCTGTTTTTT

abundance: -
j_gene: TRBJ1-2
d_gene: TRBD1
v_gene: TRBV7-9
CDR3aa: CASSRTTGAGYGYTF
CDR3nt: TGTGCCAGCAGCCGGACGACAGGGGCGGGCTATGGCTACACCTTC

abundance: -
j_gene: TRBJ1-6
d_gene: -
v_gene: TRBV5-1
CDR3aa: CASSLGGLLGNNSPLHF
CDR3nt: TGCGCCAGCAGCTTGGGGGGACTCCTGGGCAATAATTCACCCCTCCACTTT

abundance: few
j_gene: TRBJ2-7
d_gene: TRBD2
v_gene: TRBV3-1/TRBV3-2
CDR3aa: CASSQASGSYEQYF
CDR3nt: TGTGCCAGCAGCCAAGCTAGCGGGAGCTACGAGCAGTACTTC

abundance: -
j_gene: TRBJ1-4
d_gene: -
v_gene: TRBV6-5
CDR3aa: CASSSLGASEKLFF
CDR3nt: TGTGCCAGCAGTAGCCTCGGTGCCTCTGAAAAACTGTTTTTT

abundance: -
j_gene: TRBJ2-3
d_gene: TRBD2
v_gene: TRBV5-1
CDR3aa: CASSFGTSGFGTDTQYF
CDR3nt: TGCGCCAGCAGCTTCGGGACTAGCGGATTTGGCACAGATACGCAGTATTTT

abundance: -
j_gene: TRBJ1-4
d_gene: TRBD1
v_gene: TRBV3-1/TRBV3-2
CDR3aa: CASSLRTGNEKLFF
CDR3nt: TGTGCCAGCAGCCTGCGGACAGGGAATGAAAAACTGTTTTTT

abundance: -
j_gene: TRBJ1-2
d_gene: TRBD1
v_gene: TRBV10-2
CDR3aa: CASRQGPSSYGYTF
CDR3nt: TGCGCCAGCAGACAGGGGCCATCCTCTTATGGCTACACCTTC

abundance: -
j_gene: TRBJ2-3
d_gene: TRBD1
v_gene: TRBV19
CDR3aa: CASSIRGLSTDTQYF
CDR3nt: TGTGCCAGTAGTATAAGGGGGCTGAGCACAGATACGCAGTATTTT

abundance: -
j_gene: TRBJ1-5
d_gene: -
v_gene: TRBV2
CDR3aa: CASSRTGDPGQPQHF
CDR3nt: TGTGCCAGCAGTAGGACGGGGGACCCGGGTCAGCCCCAGCATTTT

abundance: once
j_gene: TRBJ1-2
d_gene: -
v_gene: TRBV28
CDR3aa: CASSSLQGPHGYTF
CDR3nt: TGTGCCAGCAGTTCTCTACAGGGACCACATGGCTACACCTTC

abundance: -
j_gene: TRBJ2-3
d_gene: -
v_gene: TRBV6-5
CDR3aa: CASKLDNTDTQYF
CDR3nt: TGTGCCAGCAAGCTGGACAACACAGATACGCAGTATTTT

abundance: -
j_gene: TRBJ1-1
d_gene: -
v_gene: TRBV9
CDR3aa: CASSVSQGWGTEAFF
CDR3nt: TGTGCCAGCAGCGTAAGTCAGGGGTGGGGAACTGAAGCTTTCTTT

abundance: -
j_gene: TRBJ2-1
d_gene: -
v_gene: TRBV6-6
CDR3aa: CASRTEFPRNEQFF
CDR3nt: TGTGCCAGCAGGACGGAGTTTCCTCGCAATGAGCAGTTCTTC

abundance: -
j_gene: TRBJ1-4
d_gene: TRBD1
v_gene: TRBV2
CDR3aa: CASSEASGTGYEKLFF
CDR3nt: TGTGCCAGCAGTGAAGCATCCGGGACAGGGTATGAAAAACTGTTTTTT

abundance: -
j_gene: TRBJ2-7
d_gene: TRBD2
v_gene: TRBV24-1
CDR3aa: CATSDGTSYEQYF
CDR3nt: TGTGCCACCAGTGACGGGACTAGCTACGAGCAGTACTTC

abundance: -
j_gene: TRBJ2-1
d_gene: TRBD2
v_gene: TRBV9
CDR3aa: CASSVAASGSNEQFF
CDR3nt: TGTGCCAGCAGCGTAGCGGCTAGCGGGAGCAATGAGCAGTTCTTC

abundance: -
j_gene: TRBJ2-7
d_gene: -
v_gene: TRBV5-1
CDR3aa: CASSPEPDASVEGDEQYF
CDR3nt: TGCGCCAGCAGCCCCGAACCAGACGCTAGCGTCGAAGGGGACGAGCAGTACTTC